This T cell receptor (beta chain) was documented in a study of blood T cell repertoires in COVID-19. Study details: Samples of COVID-19 (acute and convalescent) were obtained from the United States, Italy and Spain. PBMCs, B-cell-depleted T cells, or T cells were the source of the cDNA or gDNA that made up the material.

Per the original data handling: Counts of nucleated cells, estimated from reference gene primer amplification, were obtained. Some clones are missing from TCRdb's copy, which holds only in-frame ones; the method was immunoSEQ multiplex PCR. V, J and clone size derive from that table, while D and trimming were established from the DNA sequence. The table records around 300,000 clones, about 93% of them present only once. The germline V gene has CDR1 MGHDK and CDR2 SYGVNS. V was pared by 2 bases and J by 4 bases, with 6 bases of the junction left unmatched. This CDR3 has 15 amino acids. This clonotype was obtained from a woman aged 25 to 45 with COVID-19, enrolled during active disease. The specimen was peripheral blood. The chain links TRBV25-1 to TRBJ1-2, with 8 nucleotides matching TRBD1. The CDR3 nucleotides read TGTGCCAGCAGTGAAATAAACACAGGGGGCTATGGCTACACCTTC. It specifies CASSEINTGGYGYTF.